The present entry profiles one T cell receptor (beta chain) with its context. The antigen remains unidentified. This sample stems from a study of response to subunit inactivated influenza vaccine. Per germline, CDR1 SGHRS and CDR2 YFSETQ. The V segment lost 1 base and the J segment 2 bases; nucleotides outside the gene matches: 4. This CDR3 spans 15 amino acids. One entry per CDR3 protein results from TCRdb running MiXCR on the RT-PCR reads. The data contain 500,000 to 550,000 distinct CDR3 sequences, approximately 22% of them singletons. The study's findings and limits: Researchers suggested that each seasonal influenza vaccination recruits few new T cells.

This same sample was also part of a study on T cells expressing NK-cell markers. In that study: The authors made TCR beta cDNA libraries by 5'RACE template switching. This switching added a universal primer site and UMIs. Four of the donors also had these clonotypes leading their CD3+CD56-NKG2C+ fraction.

The TCR comes from a man aged 50-59 years who received an inactivated influenza vaccine. This specimen consisted of CD4+ T cells sorted from PBMCs, obtained approximately 12 days after vaccination. The rearrangement joins TRBV5-1 to TRBJ2-5, with 8 bases matching TRBD2. The chain's CDR3 is CASSLTLAEQETQYF. CDR3 nucleotide sequence: TGCGCCAGCAGCTTGACACTAGCGGAACAAGAGACCCAGTACTTC.